Below, 13 T cell receptor beta chains from the same sample are listed, as sequenced in a study of T cell responses to AZD1222 COVID-19 vaccine. TCRdb's table, derived via immunoSEQ multiplex PCR, lists solely in-frame clones and lacks some. The data show about 130,000 clones, approximately 84% seen once. The starting material was peripheral blood, obtained on day 0 of AZD1222 vaccination. These receptors were collected from an adult in good health.

V usage is TRBV19 and J usage is TRBJ1-1; D is undetermined. The CDR3 has 13 residues. V lost 6 bases and J 2 bases, leaving 10 bases between the germline ends. Germline V gives CDR1 LNHDA, CDR2 SQIVND (reference sequence). CDR3 sequence: CASSPRGNTEAFF. The CDR3 bases are TGTGCCAGTAGCCCACGGGGTAACACTGAAGCTTTCTTT.

The V and J genes are TRBV11-2 and TRBJ1-1; TRBD1 is a possible D gene (5 bases). The V end lost 1 base, the J end lost 0 bases, and 15 bases lay between the germline ends. The CDR3 contains 17 residues. Germline V gene sequence: CDR1 SGHAT, CDR2 FQNNGV. CDR3 coding DNA: TGTGCCAGCAGCTTAGGGAGGTTGGGCAGGGTGAACACTGAAGCTTTCTTT. This codes for CASSLGRLGRVNTEAFF.

This clone was seen a single time. The chain uses TRBV5-5 and TRBJ1-5; a possible D gene is TRBD1 (6 bases). Trimming took off 4 bases at V and 0 bases at J, with 14 bases between the two ends. This CDR3 comprises 16 residues. Germline loops: CDR1 SGHKS, CDR2 YYEKEE (reference sequence). This CDR3 reads CASSVGADLSNQPQHF. CDR3 sequence (DNA): TGTGCCAGCAGCGTGGGGGCAGATCTTAGCAATCAGCCCCAGCATTTT.

This clone has only a few counts. V usage is TRBV2 and J usage is TRBJ2-7; 7 nucleotides agree with TRBD1. The germline gives CDR1 SNHLY, CDR2 FYNNEI. The J segment lost 3 bases and the V segment lost 8 bases, leaving 7 bases of the junction unmatched. This CDR3 has 13 residues. The CDR3 here is CASRQGPDYEQYF. As DNA, the CDR3 is TGTGCCAGCCGACAGGGTCCCGACTACGAGCAGTACTTC.

The chain joins TRBV30 to TRBJ1-1; 11 bases are a match to TRBD1. Germline values: CDR1 GTSNPN, CDR2 SVGIG (reference sequence). V lost 4 bases and J lost 5; bases outside the gene matches: 9. The CDR3 is made up of 15 amino acids. CDR3 in DNA: TGTGCCTGGACAATAGGACAGGGGGCAAGTACTGAAGCTTTCTTT. Residues: CAWTIGQGASTEAFF.

The chain combines TRBV7-9 with TRBJ1-1; the D is unclear. Trimming removed 1 base at V and 5 bases at J, with 14 bases between. Germline assignment: CDR1 SEHNR and CDR2 FQNEAQ (reference sequence). This CDR3 is built from 15 residues. The CDR3 reads CASSLDGQLGTEAFF. The CDR3 DNA reads as TGTGCCAGCAGCTTAGACGGCCAGCTGGGGACTGAAGCTTTCTTT.

J is TRBJ1-2 and V is TRBV10-2; D is possibly TRBD1 (5 bases). The ends were cut back, 8 bases at V and 6 bases at J, with 16 bases in the middle. The CDR3 runs to 13 residues. Germline CDR1 and CDR2: WSHSY and SAAADI. DNA of the CDR3: TGCGCCAGCGGGGGGGGATATCAGGATGGCTACACCTTC. Amino acid sequence: CASGGGYQDGYTF.

The rearrangement joins TRBV5-4 to TRBJ1-2; TRBD1 aligns across 12 bases. The germline CDR1 and CDR2 sequences are SGHNT and YYREEE (reference sequence). The trim removed 3 bases at V and 6 bases at J, leaving 9 bases unmatched. The length of the CDR3 is 16 residues. The CDR3 sequence is CASSSGTGGTRDGYTF. CDR3 bases: TGTGCCAGCAGCTCCGGGACAGGGGGCACTCGGGATGGCTACACCTTC.

This clone was seen a single time. This chain uses TRBV27 with TRBJ1-5, with 7 positions matching TRBD1. This CDR3 region has 16 residues. Germline values: CDR1 MNHEY, CDR2 SMNVEV (reference sequence). V shed 6 bases, J shed 11 bases, and the junction held 19 bases outside the gene matches. CDR3 sequence: CASRRSGQWEVRAQHF. CDR3 sequence (DNA): TGTGCCAGCAGGAGATCGGGACAGTGGGAAGTAAGGGCCCAGCATTTT.

Only a few counts were recorded for this clone. The chain combines TRBV2 with TRBJ1-6, with D possibly matching TRBD1 (5 bases). V shed 6 bases and J shed 5 bases, with 14 bases lying between them. This CDR3 has 15 amino acids. Germline V lookup: CDR1 SNHLY, CDR2 FYNNEI. CDR3 sequence reads: CASRKDGGDNSPLHF. The CDR3 coding sequence is TGTGCCAGCAGGAAGGACGGGGGGGATAATTCACCCCTCCACTTT. The entire variable domain, with the rest obtained from reference TRBV2 and TRBJ1-6, is as follows: EPEVTQTPSHQVTQMGQEVILRCVPISNHLYFYWYRQILGQKVEFLVSFYNNEISEKSEIFDDQFSVERPDGSNFTLKIRSTKLEDSAMYFCASRKDGGDNSPLHFGNGTRLTVT.

The V call is TRBV6-6, the J call TRBJ1-1; D is ambiguous. From germline, CDR1 is MNHNY and CDR2 SVGAGI (reference sequence). Deletions cut 2 bases from V and 5 bases from J, with 15 bases between. This CDR3 is built from 15 residues. The CDR3 bases are TGTGCCAGCAGTTACCGCGATAAGGCGAGGACTGAAGCTTTCTTT. It specifies CASSYRDKARTEAFF.

The J gene is TRBJ1-5, the V gene TRBV24-1, with D possibly being TRBD1 (6 bases). Trimming took 5 bases from V and 4 from J, leaving 11 bases between them. This CDR3 spans 14 amino acids. Germline CDR1 KGHDR, CDR2 SFDVKD. The CDR3 coding sequence is TGTGCCACCAGTGGCGGGGGGCGAAATCAGCCCCAGCATTTT. It codes for CATSGGGRNQPQHF.

The chain couples TRBV10-2 to TRBJ1-2; D not certain. Germline CDR1 WSHSY, CDR2 SAAADI. V was pared by 3 bases and J by 3 bases, with 8 bases between. The CDR3 covers 13 residues. Here the CDR3 reads CASSERTDYGYTF. DNA of the CDR3: TGCGCCAGCAGTGAACGGACGGACTATGGCTACACCTTC.